The 11 T cell receptor beta chains listed next were all sequenced from one sample in a study of blood T cell repertoires in COVID-19. Profiled with immunoSEQ multiplex PCR; TCRdb holds only in-frame clones, not every one. Among 150,000 to 200,000 clones, 80% to 90% were seen once, and the ten largest hold around 8.6%. Sequencing was carried out using peripheral blood. These receptors were obtained from a man aged 50 to 59 with active or convalescent COVID-19.

The chain joins TRBV11-1 to TRBJ2-5; D may be TRBD1 (5 bases). V was clipped by 5 bases and J by 2 bases, with 15 bases between them. The CDR3 is 15 residues long. CDR1 is SGHAT, CDR2 FQDESV, per germline (reference sequence). The CDR3 DNA reads as TGTGCCAGCAGCGATAGACAGAGTAGTCAAGAGACCCAGTACTTC. Translating it yields CASSDRQSSQETQYF.

The chain carries TRBV28 and TRBJ1-2, with 7 bases identical to TRBD1. Losses at the gene ends were 4 bases for V and 8 bases for J; bases not matched to a gene: 13. Germline V gene sequence: CDR1 MDHEN, CDR2 SYDVKM. The CDR3 consists of 15 residues. CDR3 in amino acids: CASSSARQGSLGYTF. Here the CDR3 DNA reads TGTGCCAGCAGTTCCGCCCGACAGGGTAGTTTAGGCTACACCTTC.

The chain recombines TRBV5-1 with TRBJ2-5; 7 nucleotides match TRBD1. Looked up from germline, CDR1 is SGHRS and CDR2 is YFSETQ. V gave up 4 bases and J gave up 0 bases; unmatched junction bases: 3. The CDR3 runs 14 residues. In DNA, the CDR3 is TGCGCCAGCAGCCCAACAGGGGACCAAGAGACCCAGTACTTC. Translated: CASSPTGDQETQYF. The full variable domain, in which reference TRBV5-1 and TRBJ2-5 provide the parts outside the CDR3, is KAGVTQTPRYLIKTRGQQVTLSCSPISGHRSVSWYQQTPGQGLQFLFEYFSETQRNKGNFPGRFSGRQFSNSRSEMNVSTLELGDSALYLCASSPTGDQETQYFGPGTRLLVL.

The genes are TRBV7-7 and TRBJ2-1; 7 nucleotides match TRBD1. The CDR3 sequence is 17 residues long. Germline values: CDR1 SSHAT, CDR2 FNYEAQ (reference sequence). V lost 5 bases and J lost 3; bases outside the gene matches: 13. The CDR3 reads CASSPEATGASYNEQFF. In DNA, the CDR3 is TGTGCCAGCAGCCCCGAAGCTACAGGGGCCAGCTACAATGAGCAGTTCTTC.

This clone has only a few counts. The V and J genes are TRBV3-1 (or the pseudogene TRBV3-2) and TRBJ1-5; D might be TRBD1 (6 bases). Trimming left V 1 base short and J 6 bases short, with 10 bases between. Germline CDR1 is LGHDT and CDR2 is YNNKEL (reference sequence). This CDR3 spans 14 amino acids. The CDR3 nucleotides read TGTGCCAGCAGCCAAGCCGGGGGGCTTCAGCCCCAGCATTTT. Amino acids: CASSQAGGLQPQHF.

The chain couples TRBV5-1 to TRBJ2-5; 13 nucleotides align to TRBD2. The ends lost 0 bases at V and 5 bases at J; junction bases unmatched: 4. The CDR3 spans 16 residues. Germline values: CDR1 SGHRS, CDR2 YFSETQ. As DNA, the CDR3 is TGCGCCAGCAGCTTGGTACTAGCGGGGGGGCAGGAGACCCAGTACTTC. The encoded protein is CASSLVLAGGQETQYF.

V usage is TRBV4-2 and J usage is TRBJ2-7, with D possibly TRBD2 on 5 matching bases. V was shortened by 1 base and J by 0 bases, with 7 bases between the two germline ends. Germline values: CDR1 LGHNA, CDR2 YNFKEQ. This CDR3 has 14 residues. Written as DNA, the CDR3 is TGTGCCAGCAGCCAAGTTGGAGGCTCCTACGAGCAGTACTTC. Translating it yields CASSQVGGSYEQYF.

V is TRBV5-6 and J is TRBJ1-2; 7 bases are a match to TRBD1. The V and J ends lost 3 bases and 4 bases, in that order; junction bases with no gene match: 9. Looked up from germline, CDR1 is SGHDT and CDR2 is YYEEEE. CDR3 length: 15 amino acids. This chain's CDR3 is CASSWEKGAGYGYTF. CDR3 DNA: TGTGCCAGCAGCTGGGAAAAGGGGGCTGGCTATGGCTACACCTTC.

This clone was observed a single time. The gene calls are TRBV28 and TRBJ1-5, with 9 bases identical to TRBD1. V lost 5 bases, J lost 6 bases, and 14 bases stayed unmatched. Per the germline V gene, CDR1 is MDHEN and CDR2 is SYDVKM. The CDR3 extends over 17 amino acids. The CDR3 here is CASSPPPGTGSIQPQHF. As DNA, the CDR3 is TGTGCCAGCAGTCCCCCCCCCGGGACAGGGTCTATTCAGCCCCAGCATTTT.

This sequence joins TRBV5-4 and TRBJ2-1; D is unresolved. Per the germline V gene, CDR1 is SGHNT and CDR2 is YYREEE (reference sequence). The V end lost 2 bases, the J end lost 0 bases, and 6 bases lay between the germline ends. The CDR3 spans 14 residues. For the CDR3, the DNA is TGTGCCAGCAGCTTACTGAGCTCCTACAATGAGCAGTTCTTC. It specifies CASSLLSSYNEQFF. Supplemented by reference TRBV5-4 and TRBJ2-1, the full variable domain reads ETGVTQSPTHLIKTRGQQVTLRCSSQSGHNTVSWYQQALGQGPQFIFQYYREEENGRGNFPPRFSGLQFPNYSSELNVNALELDDSALYLCASSLLSSYNEQFFGPGTRLTVL.

The chain links TRBV28 to TRBJ1-5; 8 bases fit TRBD1. CDR1 is MDHEN, CDR2 SYDVKM, per germline. This CDR3 region has 15 residues. With 6 bases clipped from V and 0 bases from J, the junction kept 4 bases outside the gene matches. The CDR3 nucleotides read TGTGCCAGCAGGGTTCAGGGGGCTAGCAATCAGCCCCAGCATTTT. Translating it yields CASRVQGASNQPQHF.